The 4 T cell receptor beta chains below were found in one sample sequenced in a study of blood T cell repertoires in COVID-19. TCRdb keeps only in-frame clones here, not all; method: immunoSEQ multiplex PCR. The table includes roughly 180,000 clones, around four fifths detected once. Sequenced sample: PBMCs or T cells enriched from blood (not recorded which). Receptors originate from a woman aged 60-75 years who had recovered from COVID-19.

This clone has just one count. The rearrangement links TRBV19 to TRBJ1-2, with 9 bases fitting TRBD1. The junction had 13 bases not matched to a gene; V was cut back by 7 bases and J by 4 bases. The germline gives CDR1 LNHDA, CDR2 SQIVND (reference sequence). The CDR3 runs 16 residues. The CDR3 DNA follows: TGTGCCAGTACCACGGGACAGGGAATGAGTATCTATGGCTACACCTTC. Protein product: CASTTGQGMSIYGYTF.

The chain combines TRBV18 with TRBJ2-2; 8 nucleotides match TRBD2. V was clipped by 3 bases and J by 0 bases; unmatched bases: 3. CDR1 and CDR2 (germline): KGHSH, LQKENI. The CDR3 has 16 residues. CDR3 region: CASSPQLAANTGELFF. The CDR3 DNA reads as TGTGCCAGCTCACCTCAACTAGCGGCGAACACCGGGGAGCTGTTTTTT.

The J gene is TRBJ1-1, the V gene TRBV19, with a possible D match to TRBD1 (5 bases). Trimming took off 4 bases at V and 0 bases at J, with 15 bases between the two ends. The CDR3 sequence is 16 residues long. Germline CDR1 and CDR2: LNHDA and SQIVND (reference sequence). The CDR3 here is CASSSRSGPMNTEAFF. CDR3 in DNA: TGTGCCAGTAGTAGTCGGTCAGGGCCCATGAACACTGAAGCTTTCTTT.

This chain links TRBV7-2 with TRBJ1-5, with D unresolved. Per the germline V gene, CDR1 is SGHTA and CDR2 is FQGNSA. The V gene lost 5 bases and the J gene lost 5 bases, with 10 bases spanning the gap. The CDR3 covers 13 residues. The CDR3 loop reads CASSLSLDQPQHF. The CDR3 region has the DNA TGTGCCAGCAGCCTCAGCCTAGATCAGCCCCAGCATTTT.